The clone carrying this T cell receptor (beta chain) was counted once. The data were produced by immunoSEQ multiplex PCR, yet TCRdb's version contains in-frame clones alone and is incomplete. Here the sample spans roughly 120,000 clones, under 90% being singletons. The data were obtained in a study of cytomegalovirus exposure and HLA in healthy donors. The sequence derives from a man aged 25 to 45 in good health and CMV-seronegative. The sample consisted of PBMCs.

CDR3 amino acids: CASSQTGGESSYEQYF. The CDR3 DNA follows: TGTGCCAGCAGCCAGACGGGGGGGGAGAGCTCCTACGAGCAGTACTTC. The chain combines TRBV4-2 with TRBJ2-7, with 8 bases matching TRBD2. V was pared by 3 bases and J by 0 bases, with 7 bases of the junction left unmatched. The CDR3 is 16 residues long. The germline V gene has CDR1 LGHNA and CDR2 YNFKEQ.